A single sample gave rise to the 30 T cell receptor beta chains below, sequenced in a study of Ad26.COV2.S vaccination and SARS-CoV-2 variants. Treatment defined: around 19 received Ad26.COV2.S at low or high dose, single or two shots; a few received placebo; per-sample allocation not given. The investigators took samples on day 63 after the first vaccine or placebo injection. Method: immunoSEQ multiplex PCR; TCRdb's copy keeps in-frame clones and lacks some. Of around 300,000 clones in the sample, around 89% are singletons; the top ten hold around 6.4%. The sequencing here drew on peripheral blood, taken in a trial of Ad26.COV2.S vaccine versus placebo. These receptors were collected from a person between 18 and 65 years old who received the Ad26.COV2.S COVID-19 vaccine or a placebo.

The chain combines TRBV30 with TRBJ2-7, with D possibly TRBD2 on 6 matching bases. Per germline, CDR1 GTSNPN and CDR2 SVGIG (reference sequence). CDR3 size: 14 residues. V dropped 3 bases and J dropped 3 bases, with 15 bases sitting between them. The CDR3 DNA reads as TGTGCCTGGAGGGGGTATTGGGGGGACTACGAGCAGTACTTC. It is translated as CAWRGYWGDYEQYF.

This clone was counted at least ten times. V is TRBV4-1 and J is TRBJ2-1; tentative D call: TRBD2 (6 bases). V was trimmed by 0 bases and J by 3 bases, leaving 12 bases between them. The germline gives CDR1 MGHRA, CDR2 YSYEKL. The CDR3 is made up of 16 amino acids. CDR3 nucleotides: TGCGCCAGCAGCCAAGATAGCGGACTCAGCTACAATGAGCAGTTCTTC. Translating gives CASSQDSGLSYNEQFF.

J is TRBJ1-4 and V is TRBV4-3, with D possibly being TRBD1 (6 bases). Germline values: CDR1 LGHNA, CDR2 YSLEER. V gave up 1 base and J gave up 6 bases, with 18 bases separating them. This CDR3 has 17 amino acids. The CDR3 loop is CASSQGRGIQSDEKLFF. CDR3 bases: TGCGCCAGCAGCCAAGGCAGGGGAATCCAATCGGATGAAAAACTGTTTTTT.

This clone was picked up a small number of times. The chain joins TRBV15 to TRBJ2-3, with TRBD1 matching over 10 bases. The germline CDR1 and CDR2 sequences are LNHNV and YYDKDF (reference sequence). This CDR3 spans 14 amino acids. CDR3 in DNA: TGTGCAGTGGGGGGACAGGGGCCCACAGATACGCAGTATTTT. Translated, it gives CAVGGQGPTDTQYF.

This clone was seen a few times. The identical CDR3 is also encoded by other nucleotide sequences in the sample. V usage is TRBV30 and J usage is TRBJ1-1; D is uncertain. V lost 2 bases and J lost 3, with 7 bases in between. Germline loops: CDR1 GTSNPN, CDR2 SVGIG (reference sequence). This CDR3 region has 12 residues. The CDR3 is CAWSPIDTEAFF. The CDR3, as DNA: TGTGCCTGGAGTCCAATCGACACTGAAGCTTTCTTT.

The rearrangement uses TRBV3-1 (or the pseudogene TRBV3-2) and TRBJ2-1; 10 nucleotides agree with TRBD1. V dropped 4 bases and J dropped 5; count of bases not matched to a gene: 8. The CDR3 covers 16 residues. The germline CDR1 and CDR2 sequences are LGHDT and YNNKEL (reference sequence). CDR3 coding DNA: TGTGCCAGCAGCCGTTTTCTTGGGACAGGGGACAATGAGCAGTTCTTC. This codes for CASSRFLGTGDNEQFF.

The chain employs TRBV5-1 and TRBJ2-5; 10 positions match TRBD1. V dropped 4 bases and J dropped 4; count of bases not matched to a gene: 7. CDR3 size: 15 residues. Germline-derived CDR1 and CDR2 are SGHRS and YFSETQ. The CDR3: CASSRIGTGAETQYF. The CDR3 DNA is TGCGCCAGCAGCCGGATAGGGACAGGGGCAGAGACCCAGTACTTC.

The rearrangement links TRBV6-5 to TRBJ2-7, with D uncertain. Germline CDR1 is MNHEY and CDR2 is SVGAGI. V gave up 2 bases and J gave up 5 bases, with 16 bases separating them. The CDR3 has 15 residues. The CDR3: CASSYPEKGPDEQYF. The CDR3 DNA follows: TGTGCCAGCAGTTACCCCGAGAAGGGTCCGGACGAGCAGTACTTC.

V usage is TRBV30 and J usage is TRBJ1-1; 8 bases map to TRBD1. The germline V gene encodes CDR1 GTSNPN and CDR2 SVGIG (reference sequence). The V segment lost 5 bases and the J segment 5 bases; nucleotides outside the gene matches: 4. The CDR3 runs 12 residues. CDR3 DNA: TGTGCCTGGCAGGGGGCATTGACTGAAGCTTTCTTT. Amino acid sequence: CAWQGALTEAFF.

Remarks on this clone: This CDR3 is also generated by other DNA sequences in the sample. The chain recombines TRBV7-2 with TRBJ2-7; D not certain. The germline gives CDR1 SGHTA, CDR2 FQGNSA. There are 11 residues in the CDR3. The V end lost 5 bases, the J end lost 4 bases, and 6 bases lay between the germline ends. CDR3 amino acids: CASSPAYEQYF. Here the CDR3 DNA reads TGTGCCAGCAGCCCCGCTTACGAGCAGTACTTC.

The rearrangement links TRBV11-2 to TRBJ1-3; the D gene is possibly TRBD1 (5 bases). Per germline, CDR1 SGHAT and CDR2 FQNNGV. V was cut by 2 bases and J by 8 bases, with 10 bases left in between. The CDR3 length is 13 residues. The CDR3 spells CASSLPGRDTIYF. In DNA form, the CDR3 reads TGTGCCAGCAGCTTACCAGGGAGAGACACCATATATTTT.

The chain carries TRBV5-4 and TRBJ2-3, with 11 bases that match TRBD2. V was clipped by 0 bases and J by 4 bases; unmatched bases: 7. This CDR3 is 17 amino acids long. Germline CDR1 reads SGHNT; CDR2 reads YYREEE (reference sequence). In DNA, the CDR3 is TGTGCCAGCAGCTTGGGTAGCGGGGGGGCCGCGGCAGATACGCAGTATTTT. It specifies CASSLGSGGAAADTQYF.

J is TRBJ1-5 and V is TRBV2; no clear D. CDR3 length: 11 residues. From germline, CDR1 is SNHLY and CDR2 FYNNEI. Trimming cost V 6 bases and J 5 bases, with 5 bases left between them. For the CDR3, the DNA is TGTGCCAGCAGGTGGGATCAGCCCCAGCATTTT. This gives the protein CASRWDQPQHF.

This clone was recorded once. The chain couples TRBV9 to TRBJ2-1, with D unclear. This CDR3 has 16 amino acids. The germline V and J ends were trimmed by 1 base and 0 bases, with 11 bases remaining between them. CDR1 and CDR2 (germline): SGDLS, YYNGEE. DNA of the CDR3: TGTGCCAGCAGCGTAAATTCCCCCAGCTCCTACAATGAGCAGTTCTTC. Its protein product is CASSVNSPSSYNEQFF. Complete variable domain (other parts from reference TRBV9 and TRBJ2-1): DSGVTQTPKHLITATGQRVTLRCSPRSGDLSVYWYQQSLDQGLQFLIQYYNGEERAKGNILERFSAQQFPDLHSELNLSSLELGDSALYFCASSVNSPSSYNEQFFGPGTRLTVL.

This clone has only a few counts. The V and J genes are TRBV27 and TRBJ1-2, with D possibly being TRBD1 (6 bases). CDR1 is MNHEY and CDR2 is SMNVEV in the germline V gene (reference sequence). Trimming stripped 6 bases from V and 7 bases from J, with 12 bases between. This CDR3 contains 12 residues. The CDR3 is CASRPSGAGYTF. DNA of the CDR3: TGTGCCAGCAGACCATCGGGGGCTGGCTACACCTTC.

The V and J genes are TRBV5-4 and TRBJ2-1, with D tentatively TRBD2 (7 bases). V shed 4 bases and J shed 3 bases, with 14 bases lying between them. The germline V gene encodes CDR1 SGHNT and CDR2 YYREEE (reference sequence). The CDR3 contains 15 residues. The CDR3 DNA reads TGTGCCAGCAGCCCCGGGGGGCGAGACTACAATGAGCAGTTCTTC. It is translated as CASSPGGRDYNEQFF.

CDR3 in DNA: TGCGCCAGCAGCTTGGACGGACTAGCGGGCCCCGGGGAGTTCTTC. Translating it yields CASSLDGLAGPGEFF. The J gene is TRBJ2-1, the V gene TRBV5-1; TRBD2 matches at 11 bases. J gave up 14 bases and V 0 bases, and 10 bases lay outside the gene matches. Germline V CDR1 and CDR2: SGHRS, YFSETQ. The CDR3 is made up of 15 amino acids.

The chain carries TRBV9 and TRBJ2-1, with a possible D match to TRBD2 (5 bases). The CDR3 extends over 15 amino acids. The V gene lost 0 bases and the J gene lost 8 bases, with 15 bases spanning the gap. The germline V gene encodes CDR1 SGDLS and CDR2 YYNGEE. The CDR3 nucleotides read TGTGCCAGCAGCGTAGGTACAAAAAAACTAGATGAGCAGTTCTTC. It translates to CASSVGTKKLDEQFF.

The J gene is TRBJ1-1, the V gene TRBV15; no definite D call. Trimming cost V 1 base and J 0 bases, with 6 bases left between them. Per germline, CDR1 LNHNV and CDR2 YYDKDF (reference sequence). CDR3 length: 14 residues. The CDR3 loop reads CATSRGLMNTEAFF. The CDR3 DNA reads as TGTGCCACCAGCAGAGGGCTGATGAACACTGAAGCTTTCTTT.

The chain is built from TRBV6-5 and TRBJ2-2; D may be TRBD1 or TRBD2 (5 bases each). This CDR3 region has 15 residues. Trimming cost V 6 bases and J 5 bases, with 16 bases left between them. Germline V gives CDR1 MNHEY, CDR2 SVGAGI. The CDR3 DNA reads TGTGCCAGCAGGAGGGGCCGCCCAGAGACCGGGGAGCTGTTTTTT. It encodes CASRRGRPETGELFF.

The chain couples TRBV4-1 to TRBJ2-7, with D perhaps TRBD1 or TRBD2 (5 bases each). Germline loops: CDR1 MGHRA, CDR2 YSYEKL. Trimming removed 4 bases at V and 3 bases at J, with 13 bases between. This CDR3 spans 14 amino acids. The CDR3 DNA sequence: TGCGCCAGCAGCCTTCGGGACCGAGACTACGAGCAGTACTTC. Amino acids: CASSLRDRDYEQYF.

This chain uses TRBV13 with TRBJ2-1, with D unclear. The CDR3 has 11 amino acids. Trimming took off 0 bases at V and 12 bases at J, with 6 bases between the two ends. Germline-derived CDR1 and CDR2 are PRHDT and FYEKMQ (reference sequence). The CDR3 DNA reads as TGTGCCAGCAGCTTAGGCCTTGTGCAGTTCTTC. It is translated as CASSLGLVQFF.

This clone is a singleton in its sample. The rearrangement uses TRBV28 and TRBJ2-7, with 10 positions matching TRBD2. The CDR3 length is 15 residues. The germline V gene has CDR1 MDHEN and CDR2 SYDVKM. The junction had 5 bases not matched to a gene; V was cut back by 6 bases and J by 0 bases. The CDR3 sequence is CASRGTSETSYEQYF. In DNA form, the CDR3 reads TGTGCCAGCAGGGGGACTAGCGAGACCTCCTACGAGCAGTACTTC.

The chain has TRBV5-1 and TRBJ1-1; TRBD1 might be the D (6 bases). Germline V gene lookup returns CDR1 SGHRS and CDR2 YFSETQ. The CDR3 totals 11 residues. Trimming pared 6 bases from V and 6 bases from J, leaving 9 bases between. For the CDR3, the DNA is TGCGCCAGCAAGGGGGACTCTGAAGCTTTCTTT. Protein sequence: CASKGDSEAFF.

The V call is TRBV19, the J call TRBJ1-2; D remains ambiguous. V gave up 8 bases and J gave up 7 bases, with 14 bases separating them. The CDR3 contains 12 residues. Germline V gives CDR1 LNHDA, CDR2 SQIVND (reference sequence). This CDR3 reads CASSSRAAGYTF. Written as DNA, the CDR3 is TGTGCCAGTTCCTCTCGAGCTGCTGGCTACACCTTC.

This clone has more than one count but fewer than ten. The chain links TRBV18 to TRBJ1-2; possibly TRBD1 for D (6 bases). Germline CDR1 reads KGHSH; CDR2 reads LQKENI. Between the trimmed V and J ends, which lost 2 bases and 4 bases, there was a span of 14 bases. This CDR3 spans 15 amino acids. This chain's CDR3 is CASSPESQGFYGYTF. The CDR3 DNA is TGTGCCAGCTCACCAGAGTCGCAGGGGTTCTATGGCTACACCTTC.

CDR3 sequence: CASSFQGATNEKLFF. CDR3 sequence (DNA): TGTGCCAGCTCATTCCAGGGGGCAACTAATGAAAAACTGTTTTTT. The chain couples TRBV18 to TRBJ1-4, with TRBD1 identical over 7 bases. This CDR3 has 15 amino acids. Unmatched junction bases numbered 3, after V lost 5 bases and J lost 0 bases. Germline assignment: CDR1 KGHSH and CDR2 LQKENI.

The V call is TRBV6-2 or TRBV6-3, the J call TRBJ2-1; D remains unclear. V lost 0 bases to trimming and J lost 8 bases, with 11 bases between them. Looked up from germline, CDR1 is MNHEY and CDR2 is SVGEGT. The CDR3 consists of 14 residues. This chain's CDR3 is CASSYSAAWHEQFF. CDR3 nucleotide sequence: TGTGCCAGCAGTTACTCGGCAGCCTGGCATGAGCAGTTCTTC.

This clone has only one observation. The genes are TRBV30 and TRBJ2-2; the D gene is possibly TRBD1 (6 bases). The CDR3 extends over 14 amino acids. The germline V gene encodes CDR1 GTSNPN and CDR2 SVGIG (reference sequence). The germline V and J ends were trimmed by 5 bases and 0 bases, with 10 bases remaining between them. CDR3: CAWGGTPNTGELFF. CDR3 DNA: TGTGCCTGGGGTGGGACACCGAACACCGGGGAGCTGTTTTTT.

The chain joins TRBV7-2 to TRBJ2-1, with D unclear. Germline values: CDR1 SGHTA, CDR2 FQGNSA. The CDR3 length is 15 residues. Trimming shortened V by 1 base and J by 7 bases, and 14 bases separated the two germline ends. The CDR3 DNA reads as TGTGCCAGCAGCTTAGAACACTCACGGGTGAATGAGCAGTTCTTC. Translation gives CASSLEHSRVNEQFF.